This T cell receptor beta chain derives from a study of T cell responses to AZD1222 COVID-19 vaccine. Generated by immunoSEQ multiplex PCR, the TCRdb table keeps only in-frame clones and is missing some. This sample carries about 120,000 clones, approximately 85% of them seen once, and the ten largest clones take 3.9%. General study findings and limits: At study baseline, merely more than 5 AZD1222 recipients were seropositive. The breadth and depth of Spike-specific TCRs increased once two AZD1222 doses had been given. There were repertoire samples only from the period after the peak T cell response. The span of vaccine-associated CD4 TCRs extended across spike, with dominance at 160-218 and 743-854.

Note on this clone: Its antigen is currently unknown.

This TCR came from an adult in good health. Source: peripheral blood, taken on day 0 of MenACWY control vaccination.

DNA for the CDR3: TGTGCCAGCATTCGGAATCCAAACTCCCAAGAGACCCAGTACTTC. Encoded protein: CASIRNPNSQETQYF. The chain joins TRBV6-5 to TRBJ2-5; the D is unclear. From germline, CDR1 is MNHEY and CDR2 SVGAGI. V dropped 7 bases and J dropped 1 base, with 16 bases sitting between them. There are 15 residues in the CDR3.